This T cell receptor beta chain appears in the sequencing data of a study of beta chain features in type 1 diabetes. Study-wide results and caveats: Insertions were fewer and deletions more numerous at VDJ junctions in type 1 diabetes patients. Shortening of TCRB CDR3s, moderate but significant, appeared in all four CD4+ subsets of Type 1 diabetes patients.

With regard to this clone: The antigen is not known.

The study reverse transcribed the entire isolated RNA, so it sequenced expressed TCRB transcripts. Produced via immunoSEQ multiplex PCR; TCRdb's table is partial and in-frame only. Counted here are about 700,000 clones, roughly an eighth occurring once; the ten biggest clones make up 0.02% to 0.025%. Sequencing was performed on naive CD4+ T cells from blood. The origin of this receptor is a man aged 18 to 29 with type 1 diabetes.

DNA of the CDR3: TGTGCCAGCAGCAGGACAGGTCACCATGAGCAGTTCTTC. It specifies CASSRTGHHEQFF. V gene TRBV27 combines with J gene TRBJ2-1, with 7 bases lining up with TRBD1. CDR3 size: 13 residues. J was trimmed by 8 bases and V by 6 bases; bases with no gene match: 7. From germline, CDR1 is MNHEY and CDR2 SMNVEV (reference sequence).